This TCR beta chain is from a study of CD8 T cells in Susac syndrome. Reverse transcription used 0.5 to 1 ug RNA and random hexamers. TCRdb reprocessed the immunoSEQ multiplex PCR reads via MiXCR and lists one record per CDR3 protein. The sample gives 200,000 to 250,000 distinct CDR3 sequences, 90% to 95% of which show up once; 0.1% to 0.15% is in the top ten. From germline, CDR1 is MNHEY and CDR2 SMNVEV (reference sequence). This CDR3 is built from 19 residues. The ends lost 4 bases at V and 3 bases at J; junction bases unmatched: 13. The multiple sclerosis control group comprised treatment-naive patients with stable or active relapsing-remitting disease. Negative isolation yielded CD8+ and CD4+ T cells; FACS enriched TEMRA cells.

V is TRBV27 and J is TRBJ2-3; 13 bases map to TRBD2. The receptor was derived from a human donor with multiple sclerosis. The sample was CD8+ T cells from PBMCs. The chain's CDR3 is CASSSSHGLAGEGTDTQYF. The CDR3 nucleotides read TGTGCCAGCAGTTCTTCCCACGGACTAGCGGGAGAGGGGACAGATACGCAGTATTTT.